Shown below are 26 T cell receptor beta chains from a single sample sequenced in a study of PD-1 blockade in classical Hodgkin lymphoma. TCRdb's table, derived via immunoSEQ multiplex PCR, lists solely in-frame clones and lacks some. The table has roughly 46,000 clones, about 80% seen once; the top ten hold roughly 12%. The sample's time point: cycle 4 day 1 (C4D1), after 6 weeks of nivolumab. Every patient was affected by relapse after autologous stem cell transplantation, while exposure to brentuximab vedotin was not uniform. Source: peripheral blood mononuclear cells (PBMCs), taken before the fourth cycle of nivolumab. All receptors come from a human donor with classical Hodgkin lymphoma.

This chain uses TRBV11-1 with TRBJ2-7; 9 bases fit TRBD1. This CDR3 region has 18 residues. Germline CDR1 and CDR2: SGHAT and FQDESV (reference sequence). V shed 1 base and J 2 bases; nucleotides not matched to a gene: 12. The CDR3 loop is CASSLVGGTGRVTYEQYF. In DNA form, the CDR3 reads TGTGCCAGCAGCTTAGTGGGGGGGACAGGGAGGGTTACCTACGAGCAGTACTTC.

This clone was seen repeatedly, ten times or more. The CDR3 loop reads CASSLQALSYEQYF. The CDR3 DNA reads as TGTGCCAGCAGCCTCCAGGCCCTGTCCTACGAGCAGTACTTC. The rearrangement joins TRBV7-9 to TRBJ2-7; D is ambiguous. Germline CDR1 is SEHNR and CDR2 is FQNEAQ (reference sequence). Trimming pared 5 bases from V and 1 base from J, leaving 12 bases between. There are 14 residues in the CDR3.

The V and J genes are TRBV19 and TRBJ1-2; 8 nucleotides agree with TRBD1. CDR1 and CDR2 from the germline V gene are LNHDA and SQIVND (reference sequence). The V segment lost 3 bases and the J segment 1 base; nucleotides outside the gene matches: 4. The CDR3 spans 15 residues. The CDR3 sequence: CASSIQGALNYGYTF. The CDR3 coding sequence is TGTGCCAGTAGTATCCAGGGGGCGCTTAACTATGGCTACACCTTC.

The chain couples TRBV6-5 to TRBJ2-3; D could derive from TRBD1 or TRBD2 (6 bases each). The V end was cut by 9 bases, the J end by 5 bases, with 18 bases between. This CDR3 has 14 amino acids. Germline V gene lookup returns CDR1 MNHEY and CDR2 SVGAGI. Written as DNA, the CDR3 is TGTGCCAGTGCCCGGGACGGGGGCCAAGATACGCAGTATTTT. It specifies CASARDGGQDTQYF.

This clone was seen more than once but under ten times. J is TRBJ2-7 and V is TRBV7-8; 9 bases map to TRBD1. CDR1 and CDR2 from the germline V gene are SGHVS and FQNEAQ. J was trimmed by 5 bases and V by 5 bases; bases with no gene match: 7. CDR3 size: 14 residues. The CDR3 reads CASSPRTGDNEQYF. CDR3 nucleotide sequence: TGTGCCAGCAGCCCCAGGACAGGGGATAACGAGCAGTACTTC.

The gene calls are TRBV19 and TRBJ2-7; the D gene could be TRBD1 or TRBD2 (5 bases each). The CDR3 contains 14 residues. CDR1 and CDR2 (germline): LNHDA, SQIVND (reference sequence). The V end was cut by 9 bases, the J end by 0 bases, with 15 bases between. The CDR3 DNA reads TGTGCCAGCAAACCGGGACCTTTCTCCTACGAGCAGTACTTC. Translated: CASKPGPFSYEQYF. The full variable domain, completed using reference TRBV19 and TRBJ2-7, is DGGITQSPKYLFRKEGQNVTLSCEQNLNHDAMYWYRQDPGQGLRLIYYSQIVNDFQKGDIAEGYSVSREKKESFPLTVTSAQKNPTAFYLCASKPGPFSYEQYFGPGTRLTVT.

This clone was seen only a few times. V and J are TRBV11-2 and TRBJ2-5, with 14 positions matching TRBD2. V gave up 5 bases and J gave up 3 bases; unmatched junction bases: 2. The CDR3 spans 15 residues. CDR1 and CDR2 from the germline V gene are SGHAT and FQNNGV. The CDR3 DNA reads TGTGCCAGCAGCAGGGGACTAGCGGGAGAAGAGACCCAGTACTTC. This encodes CASSRGLAGEETQYF.

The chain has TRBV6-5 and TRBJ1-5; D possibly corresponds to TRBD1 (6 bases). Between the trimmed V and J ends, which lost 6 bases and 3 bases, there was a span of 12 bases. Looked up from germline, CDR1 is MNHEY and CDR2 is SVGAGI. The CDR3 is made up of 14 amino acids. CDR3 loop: CASSSGQYNQPQHF. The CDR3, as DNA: TGTGCCAGCAGCAGTGGACAGTACAATCAGCCCCAGCATTTT.

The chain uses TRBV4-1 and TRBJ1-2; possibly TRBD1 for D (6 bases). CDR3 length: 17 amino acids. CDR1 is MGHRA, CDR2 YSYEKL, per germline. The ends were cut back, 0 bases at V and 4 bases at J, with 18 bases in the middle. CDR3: CASSQEVTAGQIYGYTF. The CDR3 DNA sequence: TGCGCCAGCAGCCAAGAGGTGACAGCCGGACAGATCTATGGCTACACCTTC.

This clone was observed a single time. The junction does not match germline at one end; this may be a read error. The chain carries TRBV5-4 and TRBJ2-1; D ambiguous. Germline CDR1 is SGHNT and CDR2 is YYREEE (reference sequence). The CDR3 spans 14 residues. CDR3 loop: CASSQDGIRDEQFF. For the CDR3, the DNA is TGCGCCAGCAGCCAAGATGGGATACGCGATGAGCAGTTCTTC.

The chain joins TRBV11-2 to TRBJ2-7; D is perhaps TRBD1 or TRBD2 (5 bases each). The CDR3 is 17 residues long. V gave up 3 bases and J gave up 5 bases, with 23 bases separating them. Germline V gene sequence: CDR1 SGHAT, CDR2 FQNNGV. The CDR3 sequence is CASSFTRRDQSVDEQYF. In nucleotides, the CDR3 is TGTGCCAGCAGCTTCACCCGCCGGGACCAAAGTGTGGACGAGCAGTACTTC.

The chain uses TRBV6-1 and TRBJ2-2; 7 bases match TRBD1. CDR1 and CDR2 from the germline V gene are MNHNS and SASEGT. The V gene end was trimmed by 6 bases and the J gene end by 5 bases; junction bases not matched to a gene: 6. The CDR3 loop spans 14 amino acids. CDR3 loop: CASRRGQVTGELFF. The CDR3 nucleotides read TGTGCCAGCAGAAGGGGGCAAGTTACCGGGGAGCTGTTTTTT.

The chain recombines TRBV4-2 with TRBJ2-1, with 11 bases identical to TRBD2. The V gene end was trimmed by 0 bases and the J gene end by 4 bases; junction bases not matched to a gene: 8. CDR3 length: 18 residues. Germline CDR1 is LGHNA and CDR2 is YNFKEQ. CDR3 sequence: CASSQDATSGSQYNEQFF. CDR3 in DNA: TGTGCCAGCAGCCAAGATGCAACTAGCGGGAGTCAGTACAATGAGCAGTTCTTC.

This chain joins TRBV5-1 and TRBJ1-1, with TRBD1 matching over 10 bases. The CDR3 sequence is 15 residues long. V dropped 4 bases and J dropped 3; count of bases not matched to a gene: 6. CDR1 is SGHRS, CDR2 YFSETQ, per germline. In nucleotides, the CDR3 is TGCGCCAGCAGCGGGACAGGGGAGGCGGACACTGAAGCTTTCTTT. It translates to CASSGTGEADTEAFF.

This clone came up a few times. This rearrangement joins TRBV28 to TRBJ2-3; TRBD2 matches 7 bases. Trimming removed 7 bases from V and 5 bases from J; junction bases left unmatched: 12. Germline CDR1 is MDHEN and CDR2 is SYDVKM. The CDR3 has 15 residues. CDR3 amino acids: CASKVGTILRDTQYF. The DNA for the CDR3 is TGTGCCAGCAAGGTGGGGACTATCCTTCGAGATACGCAGTATTTT.

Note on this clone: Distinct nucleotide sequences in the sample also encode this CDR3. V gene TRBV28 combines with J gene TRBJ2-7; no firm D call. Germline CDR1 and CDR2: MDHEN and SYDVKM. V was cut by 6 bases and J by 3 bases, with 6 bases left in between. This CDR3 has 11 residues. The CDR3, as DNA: TGTGCCAGCAGCTCAAGCTACGAGCAGTACTTC. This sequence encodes CASSSSYEQYF.

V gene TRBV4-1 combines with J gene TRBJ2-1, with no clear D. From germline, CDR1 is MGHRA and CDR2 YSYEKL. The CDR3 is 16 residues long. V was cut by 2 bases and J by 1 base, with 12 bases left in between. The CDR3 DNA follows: TGCGCCAGCAGCCAACTAGACATAATTTCCTACAATGAGCAGTTCTTC. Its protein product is CASSQLDIISYNEQFF.

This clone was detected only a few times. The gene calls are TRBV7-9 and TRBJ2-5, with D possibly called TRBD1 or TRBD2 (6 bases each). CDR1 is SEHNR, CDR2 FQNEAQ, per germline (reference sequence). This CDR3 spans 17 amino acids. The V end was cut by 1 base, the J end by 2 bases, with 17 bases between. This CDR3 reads CASSLGYTEGGQETQYF. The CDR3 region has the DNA TGTGCCAGCAGCTTAGGGTACACCGAAGGGGGGCAAGAGACCCAGTACTTC. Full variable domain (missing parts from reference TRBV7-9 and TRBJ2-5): DTGVSQNPRHKITKRGQNVTFRCDPISEHNRLYWYRQTLGQGPEFLTYFQNEAQLEKSRLLSDRFSAERPKGSFSTLEIQRTEQGDSAMYLCASSLGYTEGGQETQYFGPGTRLLVL.

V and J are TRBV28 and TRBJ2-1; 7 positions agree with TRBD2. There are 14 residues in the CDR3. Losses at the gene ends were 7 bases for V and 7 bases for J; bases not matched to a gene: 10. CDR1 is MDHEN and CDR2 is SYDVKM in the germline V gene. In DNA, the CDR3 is TGTGCCAGCAAGTACGGCGGGAGTTGGAATGAGCAGTTCTTC. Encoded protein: CASKYGGSWNEQFF.

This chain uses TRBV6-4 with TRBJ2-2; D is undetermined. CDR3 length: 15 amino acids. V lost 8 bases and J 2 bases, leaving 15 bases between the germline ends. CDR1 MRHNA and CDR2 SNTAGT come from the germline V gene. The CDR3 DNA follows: TGTGCCAGCTCGGTAACAGCATCAAACACCGGGGAGCTGTTTTTT. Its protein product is CASSVTASNTGELFF.

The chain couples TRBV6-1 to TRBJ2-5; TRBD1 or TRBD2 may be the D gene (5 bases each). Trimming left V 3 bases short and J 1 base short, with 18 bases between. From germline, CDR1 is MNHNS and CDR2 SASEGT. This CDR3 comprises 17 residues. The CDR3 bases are TGTGCCAGCAGTGATGCGGCCGTTGCAGGGAGCCAAGAGACCCAGTACTTC. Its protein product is CASSDAAVAGSQETQYF.

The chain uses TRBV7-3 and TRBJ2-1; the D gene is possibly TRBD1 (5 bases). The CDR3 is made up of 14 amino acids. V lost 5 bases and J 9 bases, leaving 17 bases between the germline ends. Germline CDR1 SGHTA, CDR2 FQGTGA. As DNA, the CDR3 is TGTGCCAGCAGCCGTTACGCTCAGGGAACTGAGCAGTTCTTC. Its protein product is CASSRYAQGTEQFF.

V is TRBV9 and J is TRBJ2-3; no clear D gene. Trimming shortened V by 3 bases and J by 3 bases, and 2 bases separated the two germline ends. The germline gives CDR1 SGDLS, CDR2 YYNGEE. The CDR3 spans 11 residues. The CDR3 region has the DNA TGTGCCAGCAGCGCTACAGATACGCAGTATTTT. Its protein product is CASSATDTQYF. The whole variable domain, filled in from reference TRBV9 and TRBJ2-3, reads DSGVTQTPKHLITATGQRVTLRCSPRSGDLSVYWYQQSLDQGLQFLIQYYNGEERAKGNILERFSAQQFPDLHSELNLSSLELGDSALYFCASSATDTQYFGPGTRLTVL.

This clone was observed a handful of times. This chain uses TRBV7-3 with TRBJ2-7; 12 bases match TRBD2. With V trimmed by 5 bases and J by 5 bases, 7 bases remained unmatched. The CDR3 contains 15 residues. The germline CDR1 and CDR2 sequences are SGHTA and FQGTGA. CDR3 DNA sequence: TGTGCCAGCAGCATAGGGACTAGCGGGCAGGACGAGCAGTACTTC. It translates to CASSIGTSGQDEQYF.

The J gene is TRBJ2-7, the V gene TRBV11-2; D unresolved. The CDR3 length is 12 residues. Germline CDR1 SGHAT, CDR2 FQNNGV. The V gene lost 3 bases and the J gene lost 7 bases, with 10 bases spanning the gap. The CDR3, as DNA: TGTGCCAGCAGCTTGGGCGGACCGGAGCAGTACTTC. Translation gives CASSLGGPEQYF.

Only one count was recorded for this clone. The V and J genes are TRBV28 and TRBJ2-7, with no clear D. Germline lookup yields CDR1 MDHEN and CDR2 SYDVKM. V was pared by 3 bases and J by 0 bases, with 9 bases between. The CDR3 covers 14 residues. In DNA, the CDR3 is TGTGCCAGCAGTTTTGGGCTGTACTCCTACGAGCAGTACTTC. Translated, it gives CASSFGLYSYEQYF. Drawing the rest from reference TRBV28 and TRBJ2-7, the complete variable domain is DVKVTQSSRYLVKRTGEKVFLECVQDMDHENMFWYRQDPGLGLRLIYFSYDVKMKEKGDIPEGYSVSREKKERFSLILESASTNQTSMYLCASSFGLYSYEQYFGPGTRLTVT.